The clone carrying this T cell receptor beta chain was seen a single time. Its matching antigen is unknown. The sample belongs to a study of CD8+ T cells in alopecia areata. Study background: Tofacitinib was taken orally by treated patients, and the dose was 5 to 10 mg twice daily. The study, taken as a whole, reports: Clonality was higher in lesional than normal scalp, especially in alopecia totalis/universalis. Sequencing of scalp samples also captures resident alphabeta T cells of normal skin.

Sorted out of PBMCs were CD4+ T cells and CD8+ T cells. RNA was isolated and reverse transcribed to cDNA, the sequencing template. TCRdb's copy holds only in-frame clones and misses some; the assay was immunoSEQ multiplex PCR. The sample records around 61,000 clones, 40% to 50% being singletons. Germline loops: CDR1 SGHAT, CDR2 FQNNGV. V lost 5 bases and J lost 0, with 11 bases in between. This CDR3 is 16 amino acids long. The source was CD8+ T cells sorted from blood, collected at week 0. V gene TRBV11-2 combines with J gene TRBJ2-6; D may be TRBD1 (6 bases). The receptor comes from a human donor with alopecia areata. The CDR3 region has the DNA TGTGCCAGCAGCGCAACAGGGAACTCTGGGGCCAACGTCCTGACTTTC. This encodes CASSATGNSGANVLTF.